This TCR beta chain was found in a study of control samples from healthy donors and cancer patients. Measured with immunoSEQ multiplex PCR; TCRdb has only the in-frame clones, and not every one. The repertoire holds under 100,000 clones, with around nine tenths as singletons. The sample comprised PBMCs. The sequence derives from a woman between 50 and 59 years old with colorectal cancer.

CDR3 region: CASSESSGGLAGRSYEQYV. CDR3 nucleotide sequence: TGTGCCAGCAGTGAATCATCAGGGGGCCTGGCGGGACGGTCCTACGAGCAGTACGTC. V and J are TRBV6-1 and TRBJ2-7, with 8 bases matching TRBD1. The CDR3 runs 19 residues. Germline V gene lookup returns CDR1 MNHNS and CDR2 SASEGT. The V segment lost 2 bases and the J segment 1 base; nucleotides outside the gene matches: 16.